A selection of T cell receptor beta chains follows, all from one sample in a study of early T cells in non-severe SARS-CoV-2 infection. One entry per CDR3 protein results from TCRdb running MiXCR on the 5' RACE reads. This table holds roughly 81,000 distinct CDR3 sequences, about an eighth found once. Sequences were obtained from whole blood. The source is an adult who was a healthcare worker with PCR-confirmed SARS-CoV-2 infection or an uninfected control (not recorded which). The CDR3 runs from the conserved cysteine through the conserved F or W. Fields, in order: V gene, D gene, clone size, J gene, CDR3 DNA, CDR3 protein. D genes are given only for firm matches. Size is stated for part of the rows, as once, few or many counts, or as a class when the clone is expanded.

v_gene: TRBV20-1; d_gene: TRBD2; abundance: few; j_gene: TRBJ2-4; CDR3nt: TGCAGTGCTGGGGGACTAGCGATAGCCAAAAACATTCAGTACTTC; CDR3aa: CSAGGLAIAKNIQYF
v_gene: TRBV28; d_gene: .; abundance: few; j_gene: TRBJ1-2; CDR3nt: TGTGCCAGCAGTTTATGGCAGACCTATGGCTACACCTTC; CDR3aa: CASSLWQTYGYTF
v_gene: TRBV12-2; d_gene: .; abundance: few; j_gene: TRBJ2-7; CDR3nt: TGTGCAAGTCGCCCTGCAACTTACGAGCAGTACTTC; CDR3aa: CASRPATYEQYF
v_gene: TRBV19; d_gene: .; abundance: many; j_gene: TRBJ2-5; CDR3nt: TGTGCCAGTAGTGTAGGCCAAGAGACCCAGTACTTC; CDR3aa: CASSVGQETQYF
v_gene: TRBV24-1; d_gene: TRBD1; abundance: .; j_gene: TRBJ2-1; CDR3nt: TGTGCCACCAGTAATGCCAGGCGAAGGGGGCGATACAATGAGCAGTTCTTC; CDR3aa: CATSNARRRGRYNEQFF
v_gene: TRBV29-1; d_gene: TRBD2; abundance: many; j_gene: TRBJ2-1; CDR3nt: TGCAGCGTTGTAGGCGGGAGGGCCGTCGATGAGCAGTTCTTC; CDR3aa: CSVVGGRAVDEQFF
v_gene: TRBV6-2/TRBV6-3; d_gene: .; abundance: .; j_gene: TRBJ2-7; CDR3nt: TGTGCCAGCAGCGGTCAGGAGCAGTGGCCCTACGAGCAGTACTTC; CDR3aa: CASSGQEQWPYEQYF
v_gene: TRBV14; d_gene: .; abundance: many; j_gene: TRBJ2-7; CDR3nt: TGTGCCAGCAGCCAGGGGGGTAGCATCACCTACGAGCAGTACTTC; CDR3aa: CASSQGGSITYEQYF
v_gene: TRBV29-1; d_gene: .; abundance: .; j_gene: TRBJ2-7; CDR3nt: TGCAGCGTTACAAGGGGGGTTTCAGCCGAGCAGTACTTC; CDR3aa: CSVTRGVSAEQYF
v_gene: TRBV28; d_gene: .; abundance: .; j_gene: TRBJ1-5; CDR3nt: TGTGCCAGCAGTTTTACATTCCGGGCACCCAATCAGCCCCAGCATTTT; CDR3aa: CASSFTFRAPNQPQHF
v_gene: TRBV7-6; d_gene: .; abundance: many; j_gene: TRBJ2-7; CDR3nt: TGTGCCAGCAGCTTAGCACTAGCCCACGAGCAGTACTTC; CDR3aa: CASSLALAHEQYF
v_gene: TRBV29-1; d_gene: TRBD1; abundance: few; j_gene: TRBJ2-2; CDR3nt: TGCAGCGCTGACAGGGGTAACACCGGGGAGCTGTTTTTT; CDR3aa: CSADRGNTGELFF
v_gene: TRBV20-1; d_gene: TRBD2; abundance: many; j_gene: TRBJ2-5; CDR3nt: TGCAGTGCTAGCGCTACTAGCGGGGGACTACGGCCCCAGTACTTC; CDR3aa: CSASATSGGLRPQYF
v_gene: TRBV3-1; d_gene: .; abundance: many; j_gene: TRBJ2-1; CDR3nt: TGTGCCAGTGGTGATCGGGGATGGTCCTACAATGAGCAGTTCTTC; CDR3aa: CASGDRGWSYNEQFF
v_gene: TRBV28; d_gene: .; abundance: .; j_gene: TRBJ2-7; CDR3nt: TGTGCCAGCAGACCCGGACAGCTGTACGAGCAGTACTTC; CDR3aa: CASRPGQLYEQYF
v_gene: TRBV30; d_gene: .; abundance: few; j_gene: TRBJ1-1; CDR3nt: TGTGCCTGGAGTGTGGGGGACTTTATGAACACTGAAGCTTTCTTT; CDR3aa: CAWSVGDFMNTEAFF
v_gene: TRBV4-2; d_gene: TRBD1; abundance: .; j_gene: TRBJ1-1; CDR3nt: TGTGCCAGCAGCCCCCAACGGACAGGGGGGACTGAAGCTTTCTTT; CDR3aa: CASSPQRTGGTEAFF
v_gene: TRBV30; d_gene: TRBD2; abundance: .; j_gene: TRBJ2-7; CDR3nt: TGTGCCTGGAGTGTCCCTACTAGCGGGGGAACTTACGAGCAGTACTTC; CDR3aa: CAWSVPTSGGTYEQYF
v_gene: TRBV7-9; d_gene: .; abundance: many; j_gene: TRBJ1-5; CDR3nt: TGTGCCAGCAGCCCACCACAGGGTAATCAGCCCCAGCATTTT; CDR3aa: CASSPPQGNQPQHF
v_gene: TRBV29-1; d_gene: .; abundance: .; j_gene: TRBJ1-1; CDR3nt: TGCAGCGTCGACACCGGGTTGAACACTGAAGCTTTCTTT; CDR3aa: CSVDTGLNTEAFF
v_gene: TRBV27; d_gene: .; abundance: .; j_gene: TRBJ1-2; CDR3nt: TGTGCCAGCAGTTTAGTCCCGGGGGCTAACTATGGCTACACCTTC; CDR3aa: CASSLVPGANYGYTF
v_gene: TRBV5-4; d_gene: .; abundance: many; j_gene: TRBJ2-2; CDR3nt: TGTGCCAGCAGCTACACGGGGCGACCCCAACTGTTTTTT; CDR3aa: CASSYTGRPQLFF
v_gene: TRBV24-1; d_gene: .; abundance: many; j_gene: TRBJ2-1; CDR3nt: TGTGCCACCAGTGATTTGATTAATGAGCAGTTCTTC; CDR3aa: CATSDLINEQFF
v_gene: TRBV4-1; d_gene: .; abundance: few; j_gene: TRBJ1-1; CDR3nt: TGCGCCAGCAGCCAAGAGCTCACCTCTGGGACTGAAGCTTTCTTT; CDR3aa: CASSQELTSGTEAFF
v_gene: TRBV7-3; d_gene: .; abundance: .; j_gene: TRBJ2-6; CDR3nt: TGTGCCAGCAGCTTAAGAGGACAGCGCTCTGGGGCCAACGTCCTGACTTTC; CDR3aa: CASSLRGQRSGANVLTF
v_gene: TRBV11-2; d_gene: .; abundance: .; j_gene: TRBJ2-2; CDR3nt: TGTGCCAGCAGCTTAGGTGGGGCAGGACAGAATCCCGGGGAGCTGTTTTTT; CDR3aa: CASSLGGAGQNPGELFF
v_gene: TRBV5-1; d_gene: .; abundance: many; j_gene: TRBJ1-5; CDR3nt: TGCGCCAGCAGCTTGGAAGGGGGAAGCAATCAGCCCCAGCATTTT; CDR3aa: CASSLEGGSNQPQHF
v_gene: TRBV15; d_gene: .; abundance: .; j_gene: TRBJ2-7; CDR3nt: TGTGCCACCAGCAGGCCTCTACGCGAGCAGTACTTC; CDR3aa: CATSRPLREQYF
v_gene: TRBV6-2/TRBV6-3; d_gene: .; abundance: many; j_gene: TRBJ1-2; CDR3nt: TGTGCCAGCACCCGGACATCCGCGGGAACTATGAGATACACCTTC; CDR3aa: CASTRTSAGTMRYTF
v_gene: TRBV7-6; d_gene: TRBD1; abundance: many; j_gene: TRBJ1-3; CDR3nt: TGTGCCAGCAGCCCTGGGACAGGGCCCATCTCTGGAAACACCATATATTTT; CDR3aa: CASSPGTGPISGNTIYF
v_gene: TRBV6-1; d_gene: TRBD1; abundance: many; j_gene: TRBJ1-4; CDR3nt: TGTGCCAGCAGTGACAGGGGGTGGAATGAAAAACTGTTTTTT; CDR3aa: CASSDRGWNEKLFF
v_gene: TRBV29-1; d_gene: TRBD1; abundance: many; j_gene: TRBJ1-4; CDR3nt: TGCAGCGTTGAAGCCACAGGGGGCCTGGCACTGTTTTTT; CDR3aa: CSVEATGGLALFF
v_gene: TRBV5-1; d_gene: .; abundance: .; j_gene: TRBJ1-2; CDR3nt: TGCGCCAGCAGCTTGGTCACCGGGATCAACTATGGCTACACCTTC; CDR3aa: CASSLVTGINYGYTF
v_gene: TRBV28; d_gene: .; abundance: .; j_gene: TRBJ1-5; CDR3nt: TGTGCCAGCACCCAAGGACCGAACAATCAGCCCCAGCATTTT; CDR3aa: CASTQGPNNQPQHF
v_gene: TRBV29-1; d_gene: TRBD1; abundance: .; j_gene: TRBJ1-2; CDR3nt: TGCAGCGTTGCCCCCACCTTCGACAGGGAGTATGGCTACACCTTC; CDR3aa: CSVAPTFDREYGYTF
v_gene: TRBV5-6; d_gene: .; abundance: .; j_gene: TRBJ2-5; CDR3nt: TGTGCCAGCAGCCTAGCCCAAGTTGTCGAAGAGACCCAGTACTTC; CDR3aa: CASSLAQVVEETQYF
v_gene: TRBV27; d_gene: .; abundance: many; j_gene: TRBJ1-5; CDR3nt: TGTGCCAGCAGTTTATTCCCCCCCACAAACGGCAATCAGCCCCAGCATTTT; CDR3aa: CASSLFPPTNGNQPQHF
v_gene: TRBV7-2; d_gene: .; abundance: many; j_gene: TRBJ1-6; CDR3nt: TGTGCCAGCAGCTTAGCGGGGGGGGGCACATCACCCCTCCACTTT; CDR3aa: CASSLAGGGTSPLHF
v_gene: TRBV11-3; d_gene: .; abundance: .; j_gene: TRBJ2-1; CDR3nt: TGTGCCAGCAGCTTAGTCGGAGGGTTCTCTGATGAGCAGTTCTTC; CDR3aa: CASSLVGGFSDEQFF
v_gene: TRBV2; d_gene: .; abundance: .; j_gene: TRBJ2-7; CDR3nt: TGTGTCAGCAGTGAAGAGGCTAGCGTATACGAGCAGTACTTC; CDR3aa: CVSSEEASVYEQYF
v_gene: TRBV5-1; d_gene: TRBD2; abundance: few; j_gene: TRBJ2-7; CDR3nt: TGCGCCAGCAGCCTAGGAAGGCGGACTAGCGGGGAGCTAAGGTCCTACGAGCAGTACTTC; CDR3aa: CASSLGRRTSGELRSYEQYF
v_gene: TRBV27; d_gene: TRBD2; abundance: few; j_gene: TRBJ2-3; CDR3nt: TGTGCCAGCAGTGTCGGGACTAGCGGGGTCACAGATACGCAGTATTTT; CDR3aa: CASSVGTSGVTDTQYF
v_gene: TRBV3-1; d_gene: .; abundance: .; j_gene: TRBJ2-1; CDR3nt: TGTGCCAGCAGCCAAAACTTGCGGGGAATTTCATATGAGCAGTTCTTC; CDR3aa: CASSQNLRGISYEQFF
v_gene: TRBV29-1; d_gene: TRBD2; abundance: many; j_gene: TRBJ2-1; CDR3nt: TGCAGCGTTTTAGCGGGGGGTTTCAATGAGCAGTTCTTC; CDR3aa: CSVLAGGFNEQFF
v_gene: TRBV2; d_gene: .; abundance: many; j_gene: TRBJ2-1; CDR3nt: TGTGCCAGCAGTGAAGCCGGGGGAAGCTACAATGAGCAGTTCTTC; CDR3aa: CASSEAGGSYNEQFF
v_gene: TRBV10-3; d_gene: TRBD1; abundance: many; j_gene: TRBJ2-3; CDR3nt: TGTGCCACCAGGACAGGGCGTGAGAGCACAGATACGCAGTATTTT; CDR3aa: CATRTGRESTDTQYF
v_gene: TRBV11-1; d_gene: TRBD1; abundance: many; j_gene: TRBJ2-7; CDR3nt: TGTGCCAGCAGCCGGGACAGATCCTACGAGCAGTACTTC; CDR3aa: CASSRDRSYEQYF